The present T cell receptor beta chain was sequenced within a study of T cells in Graves' hyperthyroidism and ophthalmopathy. The CDR3 length is 16 residues. The junction had 8 bases not matched to a gene; V was cut back by 4 bases and J by 4 bases. Germline V CDR1 and CDR2: SEHNR, FQNEAQ (reference sequence). There are a few counts of this clonotype. 9 to 10 ml fresh peripheral blood yielded the PBMCs. RNA transcripts served as the template for amplifying TCR beta CDR3 regions. During a first-round RT-PCR of the TCR CDR3, the HTBI primer set was used. TCRdb recomputed calls from the multiplex PCR reads with MiXCR, one row per CDR3 protein. The repertoire holds hundreds of thousands of distinct CDR3 sequences, with around 15% as singletons.

The chain has TRBV7-9 and TRBJ1-5, with 9 bases lining up with TRBD1. The clonotype comes from a man younger than 35 with Graves' ophthalmopathy. The sample was blood. In DNA, the CDR3 is TGTGCCAGCAGCTGGGACAGGGAGCTCCCAAATCAGCCCCAGCATTTT. Translating gives CASSWDRELPNQPQHF.